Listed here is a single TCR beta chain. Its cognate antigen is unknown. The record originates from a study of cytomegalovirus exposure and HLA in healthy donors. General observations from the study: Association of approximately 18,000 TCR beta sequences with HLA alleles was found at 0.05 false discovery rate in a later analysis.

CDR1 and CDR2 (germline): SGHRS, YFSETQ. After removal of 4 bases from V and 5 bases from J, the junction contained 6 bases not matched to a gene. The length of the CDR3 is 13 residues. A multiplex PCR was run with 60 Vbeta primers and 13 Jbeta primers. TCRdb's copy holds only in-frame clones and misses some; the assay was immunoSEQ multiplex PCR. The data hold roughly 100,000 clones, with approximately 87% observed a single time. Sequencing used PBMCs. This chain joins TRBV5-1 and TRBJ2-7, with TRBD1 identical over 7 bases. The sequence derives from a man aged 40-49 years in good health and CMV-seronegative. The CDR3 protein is CASSMDRIHEQYF. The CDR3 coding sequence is TGCGCCAGCAGCATGGACAGGATTCACGAGCAGTACTTC.